A single sample is the source of the 7 T cell receptor beta chains below, sequenced in a study of blood T cell repertoires in COVID-19. Libraries were prepared by immunoSEQ multiplex PCR; TCRdb keeps only in-frame clonotypes and omits some of them. The repertoire holds 200,000 to 250,000 clones, with roughly 84% as singletons. Sequenced: peripheral blood. Every receptor here comes from a man in his forties or fifties with active or convalescent COVID-19.

V is TRBV3-1 (or the pseudogene TRBV3-2) and J is TRBJ2-3; D unclear. The CDR3 totals 13 residues. The germline V gene has CDR1 LGHDT and CDR2 YNNKEL (reference sequence). The V gene lost 4 bases and the J gene lost 2 bases, with 7 bases spanning the gap. The CDR3 sequence: CASSPPTTDTQYF. CDR3 DNA sequence: TGTGCCAGCAGCCCTCCTACCACAGATACGCAGTATTTT.

In regard to this clone: Other nucleotide sequences in the sample specify the same CDR3. The chain joins TRBV30 to TRBJ1-1, with D possibly matching TRBD1 (5 bases). The V and J ends lost 0 bases and 2 bases respectively, with 7 bases between them. The germline V gene encodes CDR1 GTSNPN and CDR2 SVGIG (reference sequence). CDR3 length: 13 residues. CDR3 nucleotide sequence: TGTGCCTGGAGTGTACAGGTAAACACTGAAGCTTTCTTT. Its translation: CAWSVQVNTEAFF.

This clone is a singleton in its sample. V usage is TRBV24-1 and J usage is TRBJ2-5; D is perhaps TRBD1 (5 bases). The CDR3 is 13 residues long. With 5 bases removed from V and 4 bases from J, the gap between germline ends came to 10 bases. Germline CDR1 KGHDR, CDR2 SFDVKD. CDR3 residues: CATSGQLTETQYF. CDR3 nucleotide sequence: TGTGCCACCAGTGGACAGCTTACAGAGACCCAGTACTTC.

The chain carries TRBV5-8 and TRBJ2-1; tentative D call: TRBD2 (6 bases). V lost 0 bases and J 4 bases, leaving 8 bases between the germline ends. CDR1 is SGHTS and CDR2 is YDEGEE in the germline V gene. The CDR3 is 14 residues long. The CDR3 DNA follows: TGTGCCAGCAGCTTGGGACTAGTTTACAATGAGCAGTTCTTC. It is translated as CASSLGLVYNEQFF.

J is TRBJ2-1 and V is TRBV19, with TRBD2 identical over 9 bases. The V segment lost 5 bases and the J segment 7 bases; nucleotides outside the gene matches: 9. Germline-derived CDR1 and CDR2 are LNHDA and SQIVND (reference sequence). This CDR3 has 15 amino acids. The CDR3 DNA reads TGTGCCAGTAGTCAGCCGCGGGGGGGCCGGAATGAGCAGTTCTTC. Its translation: CASSQPRGGRNEQFF.

The chain is built from TRBV15 and TRBJ2-1, with a weak D call TRBD2 (5 bases). The CDR3 has 19 residues. V was clipped by 2 bases and J by 6 bases, with 26 bases between them. In germline, CDR1 is LNHNV, CDR2 YYDKDF (reference sequence). The CDR3 DNA reads as TGTGCCACCAGCAGACTGGCAAGAGGGTCCCAGCAACGAAGCAATGAGCAGTTCTTC. Protein product: CATSRLARGSQQRSNEQFF. The variable domain in full, completed from reference TRBV15 and TRBJ2-1, reads DAMVIQNPRYQVTQFGKPVTLSCSQTLNHNVMYWYQQKSSQAPKLLFHYYDKDFNNEADTPDNFQSRRPNTSFCFLDIRSPGLGDTAMYLCATSRLARGSQQRSNEQFFGPGTRLTVL.

This clone has only one observation. This chain connects TRBV7-6 to TRBJ2-1; 7 nucleotides match TRBD2. Germline CDR1 SGHVS, CDR2 FNYEAQ. There are 16 residues in the CDR3. V trimming: 4 bases; J trimming: 6 bases; junction bases outside the gene matches: 12. The CDR3 DNA is TGTGCCAGCAGCTCCCTAGGAGCGGGATCGGCCAATGAGCAGTTCTTC. This codes for CASSSLGAGSANEQFF.